Below are 28 T cell receptor beta chains sequenced from a single sample in a study of blood T cell repertoires in COVID-19. Some clones are missing from TCRdb's copy, which holds only in-frame ones; the method was immunoSEQ multiplex PCR. Of under 450,000 clones in the sample, around 89% are singletons; the top ten hold roughly an eighth. The sample taken for sequencing was peripheral blood. The receptor source for this set is a woman between 50 and 59 years old with COVID-19, enrolled during active disease.

The V gene is TRBV9, the J gene TRBJ1-3, with 7 bases aligning to TRBD1. With 1 base clipped from V and 2 bases from J, the junction kept 0 bases outside the gene matches. Germline CDR1 is SGDLS and CDR2 is YYNGEE. This CDR3 has 14 residues. The DNA of the CDR3 is TGTGCCAGCAGCGTACAGGGGGCTGGAAACACCATATATTTT. It specifies CASSVQGAGNTIYF.

The V gene is TRBV18, the J gene TRBJ2-1; TRBD1 aligns across 7 bases. Germline V gives CDR1 KGHSH, CDR2 LQKENI. The CDR3 loop spans 12 amino acids. The ends lost 4 bases at V and 14 bases at J; junction bases unmatched: 8. The CDR3 DNA sequence: TGTGCCAGCTCACTACCGGGGACAGTCAAGTTCTTC. Translation gives CASSLPGTVKFF.

The gene calls are TRBV9 and TRBJ2-1; the match to TRBD2 covers 7 bases. The CDR3 has 16 residues. Germline CDR1 reads SGDLS; CDR2 reads YYNGEE. V shed 4 bases and J 1 base; nucleotides not matched to a gene: 8. As DNA, the CDR3 is TGTGCCAGCAGCTCCCCTAGCGGAGCTTCCTACAATGAGCAGTTCTTC. It translates to CASSSPSGASYNEQFF.

This chain uses TRBV15 with TRBJ2-5; 8 nucleotides line up with TRBD1. Germline assignment: CDR1 LNHNV and CDR2 YYDKDF (reference sequence). V lost 1 base to trimming and J lost 2 bases; unmatched junction nucleotides: 3. CDR3 size: 15 residues. CDR3 sequence reads: CATSRGTGPQETQYF. The CDR3, as DNA: TGTGCCACCAGCAGAGGGACAGGGCCACAAGAGACCCAGTACTTC.

The chain is built from TRBV5-5 and TRBJ1-1; no definite D call. Germline values: CDR1 SGHKS, CDR2 YYEKEE (reference sequence). V was trimmed by 1 base and J by 9 bases, leaving 10 bases between them. The CDR3 has 12 residues. CDR3 amino acids: CASSLLQPKAFF. CDR3 nucleotides: TGTGCCAGCAGCTTGTTACAGCCTAAAGCTTTCTTT.

The rearrangement uses TRBV30 and TRBJ2-7, with 8 bases that match TRBD2. Per germline, CDR1 GTSNPN and CDR2 SVGIG (reference sequence). Trimming removed 8 bases from V and 4 bases from J; junction bases left unmatched: 7. The CDR3 is made up of 12 amino acids. CDR3 sequence: CAGERGPYEQYF. Here the CDR3 DNA reads TGTGCCGGTGAGCGGGGGCCGTACGAGCAGTACTTC.

This chain's CDR3 is CSVPGPREGEQFF. DNA for the CDR3: TGCAGCGTCCCGGGGCCCAGGGAGGGGGAGCAGTTCTTC. This chain uses TRBV29-1 with TRBJ2-1; 7 bases map to TRBD2. Germline V lookup: CDR1 SQVTM, CDR2 ANQGSEA. V dropped 6 bases and J dropped 10; count of bases not matched to a gene: 12. The CDR3 has 13 amino acids.

This clone was detected only a few times. J is TRBJ2-7 and V is TRBV10-1; no definite D call. V gave up 2 bases and J gave up 6 bases, with 8 bases separating them. The CDR3 is made up of 12 amino acids. Looked up from germline, CDR1 is WNHNN and CDR2 is SYGVQD (reference sequence). In DNA form, the CDR3 reads TGCGCCAGCAGTGAGGGGCCCTCCGAGCAGTACTTC. It yields the protein CASSEGPSEQYF.

This sequence joins TRBV27 and TRBJ2-5; the D is unclear. Germline V gene data show CDR1 as MNHEY and CDR2 as SMNVEV (reference sequence). The CDR3 totals 15 residues. V was clipped by 0 bases and J by 2 bases, with 10 bases between them. The CDR3 protein is CASSLSSPQQETQYF. The CDR3 DNA reads as TGTGCCAGCAGTTTATCGTCGCCCCAGCAAGAGACCCAGTACTTC.

V is TRBV2 and J is TRBJ1-6, with TRBD1 matching over 7 bases. V lost 3 bases, J lost 7 bases, and 27 bases stayed unmatched. The CDR3 sequence is 22 residues long. Germline V lookup: CDR1 SNHLY, CDR2 FYNNEI. The CDR3 is CASSDGRGLRFGGRKENSPLHF. CDR3 DNA sequence: TGTGCCAGCAGTGACGGGAGGGGGCTTCGCTTCGGAGGGCGGAAGGAGAATTCACCCCTCCACTTT.

In DNA form, the CDR3 reads TGCAGCGTCGTTCGACAGGGTACCTACGAGCAGTACTTC. It is translated as CSVVRQGTYEQYF. The chain combines TRBV29-1 with TRBJ2-7; 7 nucleotides align to TRBD1. J lost 2 bases, V lost 6 bases, and 7 bases had no gene match. Per the germline V gene, CDR1 is SQVTM and CDR2 is ANQGSEA. There are 13 residues in the CDR3.

The V and J genes are TRBV5-5 and TRBJ2-3, with TRBD1 identical over 7 bases. Germline trimming cut 4 bases from V and 2 bases from J; bases unmatched to any gene: 19. This CDR3 contains 19 residues. Germline assignment: CDR1 SGHKS and CDR2 YYEKEE (reference sequence). The CDR3 reads CASSTDRLRKAENTDTQYF. CDR3 sequence (DNA): TGTGCCAGCAGCACGGACAGGCTTCGTAAGGCGGAGAACACAGATACGCAGTATTTT.

The chain links TRBV19 to TRBJ1-2; no firm D call. The CDR3 spans 12 residues. The V end lost 5 bases, the J end lost 4 bases, and 8 bases lay between the germline ends. Germline CDR1 LNHDA, CDR2 SQIVND (reference sequence). This chain's CDR3 is CASSLRPYGYTF. The CDR3 DNA is TGTGCCAGTAGTCTCAGGCCCTATGGCTACACCTTC.

The rearrangement uses TRBV4-1 and TRBJ1-2; possibly TRBD1 for D (6 bases). The germline V and J ends were trimmed by 4 bases and 8 bases, with 17 bases remaining between them. The V gene's germline CDR1 is MGHRA and CDR2 YSYEKL. CDR3 length: 14 amino acids. This CDR3 is CASSPQQGGGGYTF. CDR3 coding DNA: TGCGCCAGCAGCCCTCAACAGGGAGGGGGAGGCTACACCTTC.

The chain couples TRBV9 to TRBJ1-3, with TRBD1 as a possible D gene (5 bases). The germline V gene has CDR1 SGDLS and CDR2 YYNGEE. The CDR3 extends over 13 amino acids. V shed 3 bases and J shed 4 bases, with 8 bases lying between them. The CDR3 coding sequence is TGTGCCAGCAGCGGCAGGGCAGGAAACACCATATATTTT. Protein sequence: CASSGRAGNTIYF. Using reference TRBV9 and TRBJ1-3 for the parts outside the CDR3, the full variable domain is DSGVTQTPKHLITATGQRVTLRCSPRSGDLSVYWYQQSLDQGLQFLIQYYNGEERAKGNILERFSAQQFPDLHSELNLSSLELGDSALYFCASSGRAGNTIYFGEGSWLTVV.

The J gene is TRBJ2-5, the V gene TRBV11-2; unclear D gene. Germline V gives CDR1 SGHAT, CDR2 FQNNGV. Trimming left V 4 bases short and J 4 bases short, with 7 bases between. The CDR3 covers 12 residues. CDR3 in DNA: TGTGCCAGCAGCTATACTTCAGAGACCCAGTACTTC. It is translated as CASSYTSETQYF.

The CDR3 spells CASSSKPGQFTNTEAFF. CDR3 nucleotide sequence: TGTGCCAGCAGCTCAAAACCGGGACAGTTCACGAACACTGAAGCTTTCTTT. The genes are TRBV5-4 and TRBJ1-1; 7 bases are a match to TRBD1. With V trimmed by 3 bases and J by 1 base, 12 bases remained unmatched. Germline V gene data show CDR1 as SGHNT and CDR2 as YYREEE (reference sequence). CDR3 size: 17 residues.

The sample holds one count of this clone. Within the sample, other DNA sequences also encode this same CDR3. This chain connects TRBV18 to TRBJ1-1, with a tentative D call TRBD1 (5 bases). CDR1 KGHSH and CDR2 LQKENI come from the germline V gene. The CDR3 consists of 13 residues. Trimming pared 3 bases from V and 1 base from J, leaving 6 bases between. In DNA, the CDR3 is TGTGCCAGCTCACCGGGGGGGAACACTGAAGCTTTCTTT. This gives the protein CASSPGGNTEAFF.

This sequence joins TRBV7-9 and TRBJ1-3, with 7 bases fitting TRBD1. The CDR3 runs 15 residues. Germline V gene sequence: CDR1 SEHNR, CDR2 FQNEAQ (reference sequence). The J segment lost 0 bases and the V segment lost 5 bases, leaving 4 bases of the junction unmatched. This CDR3 is CASSQGDRSGNTIYF. Here the CDR3 DNA reads TGTGCCAGCAGCCAGGGGGACCGCTCTGGAAACACCATATATTTT.

The rearrangement uses TRBV6-2 or TRBV6-3 and TRBJ1-3; weak D call: TRBD1 (6 bases). Germline V gene sequence: CDR1 MNHEY, CDR2 SVGEGT. The CDR3 is 17 residues long. V lost 3 bases to trimming and J lost 1 base, with 16 bases between them. The CDR3 coding sequence is TGTGCCAGCAGTTATCGCGCTCAGGGGTGGTCTGGAAACACCATATATTTT. Translation: CASSYRAQGWSGNTIYF.

V is TRBV4-1 and J is TRBJ1-1; 7 bases match TRBD1. The CDR3 runs to 17 residues. V trimming: 3 bases; J trimming: 3 bases; junction bases outside the gene matches: 13. CDR1 and CDR2 (germline): MGHRA, YSYEKL. The CDR3 spells CASSHLFPGTVDTEAFF. CDR3 nucleotide sequence: TGCGCCAGCAGCCATCTATTCCCCGGGACAGTGGACACTGAAGCTTTCTTT.

The chain couples TRBV5-1 to TRBJ2-2; 11 positions agree with TRBD2. CDR3 size: 17 residues. The germline V gene encodes CDR1 SGHRS and CDR2 YFSETQ. J lost 1 base, V lost 3 bases, and 5 bases had no gene match. CDR3: CASSSPSGGLNTGELFF. CDR3 nucleotide sequence: TGCGCCAGCAGCTCCCCTAGCGGGGGGTTGAACACCGGGGAGCTGTTTTTT.

The chain recombines TRBV11-3 with TRBJ2-7; 13 nucleotides align to TRBD2. The CDR3 sequence is 19 residues long. Germline assignment: CDR1 SGHNT and CDR2 YENEEA. V dropped 5 bases and J dropped 0; count of bases not matched to a gene: 13. The CDR3 loop reads CASSAGRTSGGLSSYEQYF. CDR3 in DNA: TGTGCCAGCAGCGCCGGAAGGACTAGCGGGGGCCTTAGCTCCTACGAGCAGTACTTC.

The DNA for the CDR3 is TGTGCCAGCAGCCCCGAAGGACTAGCGGGGGGCACAGATACGCAGTATTTT. Translated: CASSPEGLAGGTDTQYF. V is TRBV7-2 and J is TRBJ2-3; 13 nucleotides line up with TRBD2. The germline V gene has CDR1 SGHTA and CDR2 FQGNSA. The CDR3 runs to 17 residues. The J segment lost 1 base and the V segment lost 5 bases, leaving 6 bases of the junction unmatched.

The chain has TRBV6-5 and TRBJ1-2, with no clear D. This CDR3 comprises 13 residues. Germline loops: CDR1 MNHEY, CDR2 SVGAGI. V dropped 4 bases and J dropped 8 bases, with 14 bases sitting between them. The CDR3, as DNA: TGTGCCAGCAGTTTATTGGAGGACTTCGGCTACACCTTC. It translates to CASSLLEDFGYTF.

This clone is a singleton in its sample. The chain employs TRBV24-1 and TRBJ2-2; TRBD1 is a possible D gene (5 bases). From germline, CDR1 is KGHDR and CDR2 SFDVKD. The CDR3 is 14 residues long. Trimming shortened V by 5 bases and J by 4 bases, and 10 bases separated the two germline ends. CDR3: CATSARATTGELFF. CDR3 nucleotides: TGTGCCACCAGTGCCAGGGCCACCACCGGGGAGCTGTTTTTT.

The rearrangement links TRBV5-1 to TRBJ1-1, with 7 nucleotides matching TRBD1. The CDR3 runs to 14 residues. Per the germline V gene, CDR1 is SGHRS and CDR2 is YFSETQ. V lost 4 bases to trimming and J lost 0 bases; unmatched junction nucleotides: 3. The CDR3 loop is CASSRGQMNTEAFF. As DNA, the CDR3 is TGCGCCAGCAGCCGGGGACAGATGAACACTGAAGCTTTCTTT.

The rearrangement joins TRBV18 to TRBJ1-1; no reliable D call. V lost 1 base and J 1 base, leaving 7 bases between the germline ends. Per germline, CDR1 KGHSH and CDR2 LQKENI. This CDR3 region has 14 residues. CDR3 nucleotide sequence: TGTGCCAGCTCACCACTTCAGGAGAACACTGAAGCTTTCTTT. Amino acid sequence: CASSPLQENTEAFF.